Shown below are 2 T cell receptor beta chains from a single sample sequenced in a study of cytomegalovirus exposure and HLA in healthy donors. A multiplex PCR was run with 60 Vbeta primers and 13 Jbeta primers. The data were produced by immunoSEQ multiplex PCR, yet TCRdb's version contains in-frame clones alone and is incomplete. The sample has approximately 180,000 clones; over 9.5% are singletons. The sample taken for sequencing was PBMCs. The origin of the receptors is a man aged 50-59 years in good health and CMV-seropositive.

The V gene is TRBV2, the J gene TRBJ1-1; the D is unclear. CDR3 length: 15 residues. V lost 5 bases to trimming and J lost 5 bases, with 18 bases between them. In germline, CDR1 is SNHLY, CDR2 FYNNEI. Written as DNA, the CDR3 is TGTGCCAGCAGTACCCGGGCGGGGTTCAGGACTGAAGCTTTCTTT. Translating it yields CASSTRAGFRTEAFF.

A word on this clone: At the DNA level, this CDR3 is encoded by other sequences in the same sample as well. The chain links TRBV5-6 to TRBJ1-2, with D tentatively TRBD1 (6 bases). Germline V gene data show CDR1 as SGHDT and CDR2 as YYEEEE. Trimming took off 2 bases at V and 6 bases at J, with 8 bases between the two ends. The CDR3 consists of 12 residues. The CDR3 here is CASSFQGNGYTF. The CDR3, as DNA: TGTGCCAGCAGCTTCCAGGGGAATGGCTACACCTTC. Using reference TRBV5-6 and TRBJ1-2 for the parts outside the CDR3, the full variable domain is DAGVTQSPTHLIKTRGQQVTLRCSPKSGHDTVSWYQQALGQGPQFIFQYYEEEERQRGNFPDRFSGHQFPNYSSELNVNALLLGDSALYLCASSFQGNGYTFGSGTRLTVV.